This paragraph covers one T cell receptor beta chain sequence. What it binds is unknown. The data originate from a study of cytomegalovirus exposure and HLA in healthy donors. Findings and limits, study-wide: The authors enumerated 150 to 200 TCR beta chains as linked to cytomegalovirus.

PCR used 60 Vbeta primers and 13 Jbeta primers. The authors' processing: Counted up in a later analysis, unique TCR beta chains came to about 83 million, with around 12 million shared. This table comes from immunoSEQ multiplex PCR, and its TCRdb copy is limited to in-frame clones, with some not included. V, J and clone size were drawn from that table, and D and trimming were deduced from the DNA. The repertoire includes 59,000 or so clones, about 81% of them detected once, and 6.5% to 8.5% sits in the top ten. The sequenced sample consisted of PBMCs. This receptor was taken from a man under 40 in good health and CMV-seropositive.

The CDR3 spells CASSHSRDSTYEQYF. The CDR3 DNA is TGTGCCAGCAGCCATTCTCGAGATTCCACCTACGAGCAGTACTTC. The chain carries TRBV27 and TRBJ2-5; no reliable D call. The better agreement between TRBJ2-7 and the DNA end casts doubt on the J call. CDR1 is MNHEY and CDR2 is SMNVEV in the germline V gene (reference sequence). The CDR3 loop spans 15 amino acids.